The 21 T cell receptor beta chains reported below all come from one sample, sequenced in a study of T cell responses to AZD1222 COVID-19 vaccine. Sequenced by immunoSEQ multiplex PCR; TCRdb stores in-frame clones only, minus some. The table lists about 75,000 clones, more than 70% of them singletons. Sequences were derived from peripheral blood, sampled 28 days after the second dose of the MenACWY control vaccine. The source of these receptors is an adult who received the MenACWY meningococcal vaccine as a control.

The CDR3 bases are TGTGCCACCAGCAGAGACCCCGTCTCAGATACGCAGTATTTT. The encoded protein is CATSRDPVSDTQYF. The rearrangement links TRBV15 to TRBJ2-3; D is unresolved. Germline CDR1 reads LNHNV; CDR2 reads YYDKDF (reference sequence). The CDR3 covers 14 residues. V was clipped by 0 bases and J by 4 bases, with 8 bases between them. The full variable domain, completed using reference TRBV15 and TRBJ2-3, is DAMVIQNPRYQVTQFGKPVTLSCSQTLNHNVMYWYQQKSSQAPKLLFHYYDKDFNNEADTPDNFQSRRPNTSFCFLDIRSPGLGDTAMYLCATSRDPVSDTQYFGPGTRLTVL.

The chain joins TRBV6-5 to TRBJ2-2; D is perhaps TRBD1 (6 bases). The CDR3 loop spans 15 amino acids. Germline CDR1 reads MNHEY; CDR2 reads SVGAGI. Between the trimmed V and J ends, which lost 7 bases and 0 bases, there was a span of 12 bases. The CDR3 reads CASTEKGANTGELFF. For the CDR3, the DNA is TGTGCCAGCACCGAAAAGGGGGCGAACACCGGGGAGCTGTTTTTT.

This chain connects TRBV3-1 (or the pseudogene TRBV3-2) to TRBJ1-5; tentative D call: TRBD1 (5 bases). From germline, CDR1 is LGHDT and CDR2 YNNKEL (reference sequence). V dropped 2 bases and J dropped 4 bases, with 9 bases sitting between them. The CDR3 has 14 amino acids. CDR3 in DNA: TGTGCCAGCAGCCAAAATACAGGAAATCAGCCCCAGCATTTT. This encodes CASSQNTGNQPQHF.

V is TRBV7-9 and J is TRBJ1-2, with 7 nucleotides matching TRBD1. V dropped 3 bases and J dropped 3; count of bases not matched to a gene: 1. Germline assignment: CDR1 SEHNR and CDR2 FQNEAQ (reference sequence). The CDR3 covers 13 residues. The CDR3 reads CASSFGTDYGYTF. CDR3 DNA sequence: TGTGCCAGCAGCTTCGGGACAGACTATGGCTACACCTTC.

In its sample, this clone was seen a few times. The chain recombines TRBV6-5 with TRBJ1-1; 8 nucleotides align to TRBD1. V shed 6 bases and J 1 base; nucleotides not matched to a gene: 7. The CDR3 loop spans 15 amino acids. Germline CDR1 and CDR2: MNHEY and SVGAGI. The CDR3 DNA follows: TGTGCCAGCAGCTGGACAGGGAAGGGGAACACTGAAGCTTTCTTT. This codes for CASSWTGKGNTEAFF.

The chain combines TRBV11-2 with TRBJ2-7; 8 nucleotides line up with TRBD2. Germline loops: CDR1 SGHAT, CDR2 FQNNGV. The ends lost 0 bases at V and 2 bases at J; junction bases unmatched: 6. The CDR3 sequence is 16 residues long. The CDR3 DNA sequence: TGTGCCAGCAGCTTAGATCCCGCGGGGGGACCCTACGAGCAGTACTTC. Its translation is CASSLDPAGGPYEQYF.

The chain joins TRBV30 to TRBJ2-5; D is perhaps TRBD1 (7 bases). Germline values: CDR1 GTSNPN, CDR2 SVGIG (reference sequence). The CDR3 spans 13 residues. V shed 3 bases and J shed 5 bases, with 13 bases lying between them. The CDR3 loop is CAWRGGGSETQYF. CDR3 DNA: TGTGCCTGGAGAGGAGGGGGCTCGGAGACCCAGTACTTC.

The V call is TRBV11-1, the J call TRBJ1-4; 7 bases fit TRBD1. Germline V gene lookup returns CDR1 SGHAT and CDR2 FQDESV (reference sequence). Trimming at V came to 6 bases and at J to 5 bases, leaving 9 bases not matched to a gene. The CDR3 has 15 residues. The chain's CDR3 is CASSSGGQLNEKLFF. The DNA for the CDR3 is TGTGCCAGCAGTTCCGGGGGACAGTTGAATGAAAAACTGTTTTTT.

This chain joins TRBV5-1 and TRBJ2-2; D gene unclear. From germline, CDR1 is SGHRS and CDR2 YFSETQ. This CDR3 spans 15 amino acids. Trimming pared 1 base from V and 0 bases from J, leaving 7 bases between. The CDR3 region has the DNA TGCGCCAGCAGCTTGACAGTAGCGAACACCGGGGAGCTGTTTTTT. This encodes CASSLTVANTGELFF.

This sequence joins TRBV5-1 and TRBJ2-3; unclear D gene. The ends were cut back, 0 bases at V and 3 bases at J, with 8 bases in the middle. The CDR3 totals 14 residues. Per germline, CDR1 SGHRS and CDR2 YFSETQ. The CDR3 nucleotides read TGCGCCAGCAGCTTGGAAACAGCAACAGATACGCAGTATTTT. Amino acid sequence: CASSLETATDTQYF.

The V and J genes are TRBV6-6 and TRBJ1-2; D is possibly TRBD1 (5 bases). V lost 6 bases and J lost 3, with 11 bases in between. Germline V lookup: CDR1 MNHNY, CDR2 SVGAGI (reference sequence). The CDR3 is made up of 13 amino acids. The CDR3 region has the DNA TGTGCCAGCAGCGTCAGGGACCACTATGGCTACACCTTC. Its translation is CASSVRDHYGYTF.

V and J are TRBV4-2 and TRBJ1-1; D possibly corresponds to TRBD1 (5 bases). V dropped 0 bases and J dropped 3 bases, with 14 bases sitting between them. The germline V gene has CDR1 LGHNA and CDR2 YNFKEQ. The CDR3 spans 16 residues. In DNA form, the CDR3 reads TGTGCCAGCAGCCAAGAAGGTTCACAGGCATACACTGAAGCTTTCTTT. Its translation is CASSQEGSQAYTEAFF.

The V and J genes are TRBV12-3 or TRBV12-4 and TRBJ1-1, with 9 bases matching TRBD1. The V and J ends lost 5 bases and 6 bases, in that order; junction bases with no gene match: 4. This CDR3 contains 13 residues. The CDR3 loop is CASSITGGSEAFF. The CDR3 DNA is TGTGCCAGCAGTATAACAGGGGGCTCTGAAGCTTTCTTT.

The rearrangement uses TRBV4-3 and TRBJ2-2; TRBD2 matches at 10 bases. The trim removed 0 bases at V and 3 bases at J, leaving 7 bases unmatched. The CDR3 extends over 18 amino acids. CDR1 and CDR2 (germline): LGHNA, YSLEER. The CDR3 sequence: CASSQDLSAGGHTGELFF. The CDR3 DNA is TGCGCCAGCAGCCAAGATCTATCAGCGGGGGGGCACACCGGGGAGCTGTTTTTT.

The CDR3 DNA is TGTGCCAGCAGTGGGACAATGTCTGGAAACACCATATATTTT. It encodes CASSGTMSGNTIYF. The chain recombines TRBV28 with TRBJ1-3, with D maybe TRBD1 (6 bases). V was cut by 5 bases and J by 1 base, with 9 bases left in between. In germline, CDR1 is MDHEN, CDR2 SYDVKM. The CDR3 sequence is 14 residues long.

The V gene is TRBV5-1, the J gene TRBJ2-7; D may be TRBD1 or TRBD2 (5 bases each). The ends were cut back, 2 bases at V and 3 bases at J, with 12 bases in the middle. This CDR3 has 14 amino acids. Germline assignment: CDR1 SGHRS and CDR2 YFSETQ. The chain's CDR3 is CASSLLGGNYEQYF. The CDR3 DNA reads TGCGCCAGCAGCTTACTTGGGGGAAACTACGAGCAGTACTTC.

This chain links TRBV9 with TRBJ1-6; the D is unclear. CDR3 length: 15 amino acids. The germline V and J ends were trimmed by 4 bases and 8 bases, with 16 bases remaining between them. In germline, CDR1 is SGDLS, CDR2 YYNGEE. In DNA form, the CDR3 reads TGTGCCAGCAGCTCCAGTTCACGGGGAGATTCACCCCTCCACTTT. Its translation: CASSSSSRGDSPLHF.

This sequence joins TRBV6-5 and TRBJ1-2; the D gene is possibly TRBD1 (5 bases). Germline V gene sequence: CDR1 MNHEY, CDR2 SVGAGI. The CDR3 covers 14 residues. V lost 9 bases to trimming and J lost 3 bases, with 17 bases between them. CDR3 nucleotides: TGTGCCAGTACCCCGGGGAGGGGCGACTATGGCTACACCTTC. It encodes CASTPGRGDYGYTF.

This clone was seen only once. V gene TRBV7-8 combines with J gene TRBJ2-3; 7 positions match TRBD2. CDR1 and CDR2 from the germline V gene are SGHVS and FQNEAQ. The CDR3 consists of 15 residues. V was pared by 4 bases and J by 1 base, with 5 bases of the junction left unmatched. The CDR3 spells CASSSGAGGTDTQYF. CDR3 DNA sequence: TGTGCCAGCAGCTCTGGGGCGGGGGGCACAGATACGCAGTATTTT.

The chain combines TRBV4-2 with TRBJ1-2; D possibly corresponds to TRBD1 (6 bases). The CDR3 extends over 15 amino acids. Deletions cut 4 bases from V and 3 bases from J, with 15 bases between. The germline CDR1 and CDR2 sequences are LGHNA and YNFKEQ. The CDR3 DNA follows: TGTGCCAGCAGCCGGGGGGACAATATGGACTATGGCTACACCTTC. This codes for CASSRGDNMDYGYTF.

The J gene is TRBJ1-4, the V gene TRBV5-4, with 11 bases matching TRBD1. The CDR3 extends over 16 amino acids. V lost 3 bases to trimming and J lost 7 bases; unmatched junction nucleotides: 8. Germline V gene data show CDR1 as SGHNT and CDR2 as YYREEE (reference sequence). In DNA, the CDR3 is TGTGCCAGCAGCTCGGAAACCGGGACAGGGGGTGAAAAACTGTTTTTT. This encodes CASSSETGTGGEKLFF.